Described below is a single T cell receptor beta chain sequence and its context. Trimming cost V 5 bases and J 8 bases, with 21 bases left between them. Germline loops: CDR1 LGHNT, CDR2 FRNRAP. The length of the CDR3 is 15 residues. The sample belongs to a study of blood T cell repertoires in COVID-19. TCRdb keeps only in-frame clones here, not all; method: immunoSEQ multiplex PCR. The table lists under 250,000 clones, about 90% of them singletons. The sequenced sample consisted of peripheral blood. The sequence derives from a young man with active or convalescent COVID-19. The chain has TRBV12-5 and TRBJ1-2; tentative D call: TRBD1 (6 bases). Here the CDR3 DNA reads TGTGCTAGTGGTAATAATACAGGGAGCGAGAGCGGCTACACCTTC. It codes for CASGNNTGSESGYTF.